A single sample gave rise to the 4 T cell receptor beta chains below, sequenced in a study of blood T cells in healthy people across ages. For the second PCR, which ran for roughly 6 to 11 cycles, a sample-barcoded 5' primer and a J-beta primer mix were used. One entry per CDR3 protein, called by TCRdb with MiXCR from the 5' RACE reads. The top ten clones hold approximately 40% of a sample with 700,000 to 900,000 distinct CDR3 sequences, about 53% of them seen once. Source material: blood. Every receptor here comes from a man older than 75 in good health.

The chain carries TRBV7-3 and TRBJ2-5, with D possibly matching TRBD2 (5 bases). Between the trimmed V and J ends, which lost 0 bases and 5 bases, there was a span of 13 bases. This CDR3 spans 15 amino acids. Germline V lookup: CDR1 SGHTA, CDR2 FQGTGA. The CDR3 spells CASSLTGAAGETQYF. The CDR3 nucleotides read TGTGCCAGCAGCTTAACGGGAGCGGCTGGGGAGACCCAGTACTTC.

For this clonotype: A much larger clone differs from this one at a single base, so this may be a read error. This chain joins TRBV29-1 and TRBJ2-6; no firm D call. The germline gives CDR1 SQVTM, CDR2 ANQGSEA. This CDR3 is 12 amino acids long. The V gene lost 2 bases and the J gene lost 3 bases, with 2 bases spanning the gap. In DNA, the CDR3 is TGCAGCGTTGAATTTGGGGCCAACGTCCTGACTTTC. Its protein product is CSVEFGANVLTF. Supplemented by reference TRBV29-1 and TRBJ2-6, the full variable domain reads SAVISQKPSRDICQRGTSLTIQCQVDSQVTMMFWYRQQPGQSLTLIATANQGSEATYESGFVIDKFPISRPNLTFSTLTVSNMSPEDSSIYLCSVEFGANVLTFGAGSRLTVL.

The rearrangement uses TRBV5-1 and TRBJ2-4; the D gene is possibly TRBD2 (6 bases). The CDR3 sequence is 17 residues long. Germline V gives CDR1 SGHRS, CDR2 YFSETQ. V gave up 0 bases and J gave up 9 bases, with 22 bases separating them. The CDR3 DNA is TGCGCCAGCAGCTTGGTTCCAGGGCGGGGAAGTGGAGGCATTCAGTACTTC. Its protein is CASSLVPGRGSGGIQYF.

This clonotype was detected ten times or more. The chain has TRBV28 and TRBJ2-7; no clear D. The germline gives CDR1 MDHEN, CDR2 SYDVKM. This CDR3 spans 13 amino acids. Trimming removed 2 bases from V and 3 bases from J, with 8 bases in between. CDR3 DNA sequence: TGTGCCAGCAGTTTAGGTCTGGTCTACGAGCAGTACTTC. Translation: CASSLGLVYEQYF.